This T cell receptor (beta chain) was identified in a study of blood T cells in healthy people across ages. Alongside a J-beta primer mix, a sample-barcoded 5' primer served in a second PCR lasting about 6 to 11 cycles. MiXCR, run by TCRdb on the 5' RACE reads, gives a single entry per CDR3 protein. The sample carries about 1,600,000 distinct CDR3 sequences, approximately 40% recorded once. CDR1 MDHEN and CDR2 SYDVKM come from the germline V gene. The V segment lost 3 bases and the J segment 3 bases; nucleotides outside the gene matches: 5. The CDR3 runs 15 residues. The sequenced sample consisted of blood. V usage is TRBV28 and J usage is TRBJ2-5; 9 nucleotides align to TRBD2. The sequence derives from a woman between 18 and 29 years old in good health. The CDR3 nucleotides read TGTGCCAGCAGTTTGAGCCTAGCGGGGAAAGAGACCCAGTACTTC. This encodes CASSLSLAGKETQYF.